A single sample gave rise to the 2 T cell receptor beta chains below, sequenced in a study of T cell responses to AZD1222 COVID-19 vaccine. TCRdb's table, derived via immunoSEQ multiplex PCR, lists solely in-frame clones and lacks some. The data contain about 68,000 clones, roughly 85% of them seen just once; the ten biggest clones take up roughly 2.7%. The source was peripheral blood, collected on day 0 of AZD1222 vaccination. These receptors all come from an adult in good health.

The rearrangement joins TRBV7-2 to TRBJ1-2, with 7 bases that match TRBD1. V lost 5 bases and J lost 4; bases outside the gene matches: 7. The germline CDR1 and CDR2 sequences are SGHTA and FQGNSA. CDR3 length: 14 amino acids. The CDR3 region is CASSPGAGGYGYTF. The CDR3 DNA is TGTGCCAGCAGCCCGGGGGCAGGGGGCTATGGCTACACCTTC.

This chain uses TRBV28 with TRBJ1-2; the match to TRBD1 covers 7 bases. V was clipped by 2 bases and J by 4 bases; unmatched bases: 1. The CDR3 sequence is 13 residues long. From germline, CDR1 is MDHEN and CDR2 SYDVKM. The CDR3 nucleotides are TGTGCCAGCAGTTTAAGGGGGCTCTATGGCTACACCTTC. It encodes CASSLRGLYGYTF.